This T cell receptor (beta chain) was found in a study of cytomegalovirus exposure and HLA in healthy donors. Produced via immunoSEQ multiplex PCR; TCRdb's table is partial and in-frame only. The table lists approximately 97,000 clones, about 95% of them singletons. In the case of this clone: Its antigen is unidentified.

V dropped 4 bases and J dropped 5; count of bases not matched to a gene: 12. The germline gives CDR1 SGHDT, CDR2 YYEEEE. This CDR3 has 17 amino acids. Study findings and constraints: The study designated around 150 TCR beta chains cytomegalovirus-associated. Specificity of three CMV-associated chains for CMV antigens was verified in vitro.

The genes are TRBV5-6 and TRBJ2-1; TRBD1 matches 10 bases. The source of this sequence is a woman aged 18-29 years in good health and CMV-seronegative. The source material was PBMCs. The CDR3 coding sequence is TGTGCCAGCAGCCTTGGGTGGGGGACAGGGGACCACAATGAGCAGTTCTTC. This translates into CASSLGWGTGDHNEQFF. Full variable domain (missing parts from reference TRBV5-6 and TRBJ2-1): DAGVTQSPTHLIKTRGQQVTLRCSPKSGHDTVSWYQQALGQGPQFIFQYYEEEERQRGNFPDRFSGHQFPNYSSELNVNALLLGDSALYLCASSLGWGTGDHNEQFFGPGTRLTVL.